Listed here is a single TCR beta chain. Its antigen remains unknown. CD45RO-CCR7+CD27+CD95- cells counted as naive CD8+ T cells. The data were obtained in a study of CXCR3-negative and CXCR3-positive naive CD8 T cells. The CDR3 extends over 12 amino acids. The germline V gene encodes CDR1 SGHRS and CDR2 YFSETQ. The libraries of TRB cDNA were constructed through 5' RACE using UMI labels. TCRdb reprocessed the 5' RACE reads, keeping one entry per CDR3 protein, no DNA. The repertoire table contains under 150,000 distinct CDR3 sequences. General study findings and limits: Fresh PBMCs went into most assays, and CXCR3 expression partly declined after cryopreservation. Relative to CXCR3-negative naive cells, CXCR3-positive naive cells had more hydrophobic TRB CDR3s.

The chain recombines TRBV5-1 with TRBJ2-1; TCRdb calls TRBD2, which cannot be checked without DNA. This receptor was obtained from a human donor in good health. Some clones in this sample may be carry-over from other donors' samples. Sequenced sample: naive CXCR3+ CD8+ T cells from blood. The subset is: CD45RO-CCR7+CD27+CD95- naive CD8+ T cells expressing CXCR3 (TNR3+). The CDR3 region is CASSLEGPEQFF.